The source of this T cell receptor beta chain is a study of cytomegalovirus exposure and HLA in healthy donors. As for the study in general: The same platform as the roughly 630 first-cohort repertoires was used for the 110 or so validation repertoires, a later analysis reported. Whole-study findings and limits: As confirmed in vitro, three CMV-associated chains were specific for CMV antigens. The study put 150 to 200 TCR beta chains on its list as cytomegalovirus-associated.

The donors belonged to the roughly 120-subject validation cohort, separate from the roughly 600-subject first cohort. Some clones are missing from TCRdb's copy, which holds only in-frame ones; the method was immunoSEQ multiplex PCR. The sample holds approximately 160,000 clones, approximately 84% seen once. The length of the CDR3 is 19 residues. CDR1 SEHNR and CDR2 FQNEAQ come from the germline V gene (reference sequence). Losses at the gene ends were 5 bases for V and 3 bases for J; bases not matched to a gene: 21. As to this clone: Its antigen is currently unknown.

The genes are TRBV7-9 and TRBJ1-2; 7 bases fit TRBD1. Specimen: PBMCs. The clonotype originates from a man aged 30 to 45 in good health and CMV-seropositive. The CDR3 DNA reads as TGTGCCAGCAGCCCTTGGGAGAGGGGGCAAGGGGATTCGCACTATGGCTACACCTTC. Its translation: CASSPWERGQGDSHYGYTF. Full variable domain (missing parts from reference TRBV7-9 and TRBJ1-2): DTGVSQNPRHKITKRGQNVTFRCDPISEHNRLYWYRQTLGQGPEFLTYFQNEAQLEKSRLLSDRFSAERPKGSFSTLEIQRTEQGDSAMYLCASSPWERGQGDSHYGYTFGSGTRLTVV.